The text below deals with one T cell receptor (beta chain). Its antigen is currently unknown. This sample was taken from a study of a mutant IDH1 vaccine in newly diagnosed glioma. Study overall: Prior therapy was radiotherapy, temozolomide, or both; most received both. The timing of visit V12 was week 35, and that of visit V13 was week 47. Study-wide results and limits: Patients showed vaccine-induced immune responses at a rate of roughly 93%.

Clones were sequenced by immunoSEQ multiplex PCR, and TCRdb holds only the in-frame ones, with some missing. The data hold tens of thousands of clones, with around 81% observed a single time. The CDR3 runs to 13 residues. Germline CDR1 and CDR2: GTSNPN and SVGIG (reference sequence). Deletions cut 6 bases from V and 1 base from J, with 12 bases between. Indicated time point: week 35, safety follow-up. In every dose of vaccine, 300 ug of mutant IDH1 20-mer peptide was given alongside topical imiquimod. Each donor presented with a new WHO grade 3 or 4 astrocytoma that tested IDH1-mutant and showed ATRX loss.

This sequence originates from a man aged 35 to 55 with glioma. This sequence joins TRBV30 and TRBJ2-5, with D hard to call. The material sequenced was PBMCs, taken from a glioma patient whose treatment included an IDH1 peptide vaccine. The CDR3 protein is CACSYGVQETQYF. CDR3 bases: TGTGCCTGCTCCTATGGGGTCCAAGAGACCCAGTACTTC.